Sequencing of this TCR beta chain was carried out in a study of CD8 T cells in ankylosing spondylitis. V was pared by 5 bases and J by 6 bases, with 8 bases of the junction left unmatched. This CDR3 is built from 13 residues. In germline, CDR1 is DFQATT, CDR2 SNEGSKA (reference sequence). Study results and limitations: Clones tied to disease were said to be significantly enriched in matched ankylosing spondylitis synovial fluid. Made up of eight highly homologous variants, a TCR beta motif appeared characteristic of ankylosing spondylitis blood.

Making use of molecular barcodes, quantitative 5'-RACE generated TCR beta libraries. TCRdb re-analysed the 5' RACE reads in MiXCR, keeping a single row per CDR3 protein. Of a few hundred thousand distinct CDR3 sequences in the sample, approximately 8% were seen once. This clonotype has just a few counts. The antigen remains undetermined. The chain has TRBV20-1 and TRBJ2-3; TRBD1 matches at 7 bases. This clonotype was obtained from a male donor with ankylosing spondylitis. Material for sequencing was blood, either unsorted or a sorted T cell fraction (not recorded which). The CDR3 protein is CSARQGPRDTQYF. DNA of the CDR3: TGCAGTGCTCGACAGGGCCCCAGGGATACGCAGTATTTT.